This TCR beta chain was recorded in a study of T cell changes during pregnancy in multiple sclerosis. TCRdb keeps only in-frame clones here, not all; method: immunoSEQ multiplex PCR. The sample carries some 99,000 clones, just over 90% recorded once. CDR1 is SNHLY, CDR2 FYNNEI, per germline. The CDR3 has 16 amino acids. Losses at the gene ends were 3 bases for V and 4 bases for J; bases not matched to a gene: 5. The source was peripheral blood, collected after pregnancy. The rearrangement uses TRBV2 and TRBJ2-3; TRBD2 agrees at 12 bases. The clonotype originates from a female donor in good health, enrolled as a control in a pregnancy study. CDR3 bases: TGTGCCAGCAGTGATATTCTAGCGGGGGGGCCAGATACGCAGTATTTT. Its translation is CASSDILAGGPDTQYF.